This TCR beta chain was captured by sequencing in a study of cytomegalovirus exposure and HLA in healthy donors. Study observations and caveats: Upon later analysis, TCR association rates were observed to vary by HLA locus, being highest for DRB1 and lowest for HLA-C. In a later analysis, most CMV-associated TCR beta chains appeared HLA-restricted.

The PCR had 60 Vbeta and 13 Jbeta primers. The assay was immunoSEQ multiplex PCR, and TCRdb's table has in-frame clones only and misses some. The repertoire holds about 130,000 clones, with 80% to 85% as singletons. The CDR3 loop spans 9 amino acids. Trimming pared 8 bases from V and 6 bases from J, leaving 5 bases between. Germline CDR1 is MDHEN and CDR2 is SYDVKM. This clone was recorded once. The antigen is unknown. This sequence joins TRBV28 and TRBJ2-7; unclear D gene. Input material: PBMCs. This clonotype originated in a man aged 18 to 29 in good health and CMV-seronegative. DNA for the CDR3: TGTGCCAGCGGGCTCGAGCAGTACTTC. Translated: CASGLEQYF.